Listed here is a single T cell receptor (beta chain). Its cognate antigen is unknown. Anyone with autoimmune disease history or systemic immunosuppression was excluded. Between the trimmed V and J ends, which lost 1 base and 4 bases, there was a span of 4 bases. Per germline, CDR1 DFQATT and CDR2 SNEGSKA (reference sequence). CDR3 length: 11 amino acids. These data are taken from a study of OX40 agonist ivuxolimab in advanced cancers. Looking at the study overall: Partial responses were achieved by three patients, of whom one had hepatocellular carcinoma and two had cutaneous melanoma.

General observations from the study: Normalized expansion of T-cell clones was also low for some nonresponders. The specificity for antigen of the expanded peripheral T cells was not determined.

Sequencing used immunoSEQ multiplex PCR; TCRdb keeps in-frame clones, though not all of them. The profile shows under 85,000 clones, approximately 79% of them singletons. The rearrangement uses TRBV20-1 and TRBJ2-5, with no clear D. Here the sequenced sample was CD4+ or CD8+ T cells sorted from blood, taken in a trial of the OX40 agonist ivuxolimab. This clonotype was sampled from an adult with an advanced solid tumor such as melanoma, head and neck, liver or kidney cancer. The CDR3, as DNA: TGCAGTGCTAGAGCGCGAGAGACCCAGTACTTC. Translating gives CSARARETQYF.